These 5 T cell receptor beta chains originate from one sample sequenced in a study of vaccination effects on CD4 cells after COVID-19. Repertoires were generated with immunoSEQ multiplex PCR, while TCRdb's copy carries only in-frame clones and drops some. The table has approximately 30,000 clones, 74% seen once. CD4+ T cell isolation took place after 10 days of culture. Vaccine administered to participants consisted of two doses of either BNT162b2 or mRNA-1273. No antigens are known for them. The sample was CD4+ T cells from PBMCs cultured without peptide, taken after COVID-19 vaccination. These receptors were taken from a human donor who received a COVID-19 vaccine.

In DNA form, the CDR3 reads TGCAGCGCCCGGGACAACCAGTACATTCAGTACTTC. Its protein product is CSARDNQYIQYF. The chain links TRBV29-1 to TRBJ2-4, with a weak D call TRBD1 (6 bases). Germline values: CDR1 SQVTM, CDR2 ANQGSEA. V was cut by 7 bases and J by 8 bases, with 15 bases left in between. This CDR3 has 12 amino acids.

The chain combines TRBV5-1 with TRBJ2-2, with D possibly matching TRBD1 (5 bases). The CDR3 is made up of 15 amino acids. The V gene lost 4 bases and the J gene lost 2 bases, with 12 bases spanning the gap. The germline V gene has CDR1 SGHRS and CDR2 YFSETQ. The CDR3 protein is CASSLGRLNTGELFF. The CDR3 region has the DNA TGCGCCAGCAGCCTGGGGCGGCTTAACACCGGGGAGCTGTTTTTT. Full variable domain (rest looked up from reference TRBV5-1 and TRBJ2-2): KAGVTQTPRYLIKTRGQQVTLSCSPISGHRSVSWYQQTPGQGLQFLFEYFSETQRNKGNFPGRFSGRQFSNSRSEMNVSTLELGDSALYLCASSLGRLNTGELFFGEGSRLTVL.

The chain couples TRBV10-3 to TRBJ2-7; TRBD1 matches at 7 bases. CDR3 length equals 14 residues. Germline-derived CDR1 and CDR2 are ENHRY and SYGVKD. J gave up 5 bases and V 10 bases, and 14 bases lay outside the gene matches. CDR3: CATTPGRQGNEQYF. CDR3 bases: TGTGCCACCACCCCGGGCAGACAGGGTAACGAGCAGTACTTC.

The chain links TRBV5-4 to TRBJ2-3; tentatively, D is TRBD2 (6 bases). V lost 4 bases to trimming and J lost 4 bases, with 10 bases between them. CDR3 length equals 13 residues. The germline V gene encodes CDR1 SGHNT and CDR2 YYREEE (reference sequence). CDR3 nucleotide sequence: TGTGCCAGCAGCACCGAGCGGGCAGATACGCAGTATTTT. Protein: CASSTERADTQYF.

This rearrangement joins TRBV21-1 to TRBJ2-5; TRBD2 is the table's D call, not checked against the DNA. TRBV21-1 is annotated as a pseudogene. This CDR3 has 15 residues. CDR3 bases: TGTGCCAGCAGCAAAGCTGGGCTAGCGGGAGAGACCCAGTACTTC. Protein: CASSKAGLAGETQYF.